This T cell receptor beta chain was sequenced during a study of blood T cell repertoires in COVID-19. As for the study in general: COVID-19 samples from acute and convalescent phases originated in the United States, Italy and Spain. PBMCs, B-cell-depleted T cells, or T cells were the source of the cDNA or gDNA that made up the material.

V lost 4 bases, J lost 3 bases, and 9 bases stayed unmatched. The CDR3 has 16 residues. The germline CDR1 and CDR2 sequences are SEHNR and FQNEAQ (reference sequence). In the source study's methods: Amplification of reference gene primers was used by the study to estimate nucleated cell counts. Profiled with immunoSEQ multiplex PCR; TCRdb holds only in-frame clones, not every one. V and J calls and clone size follow that table, whereas D and trimming were derived from the DNA. The sample lists about 290,000 clones, under 90% occurring once. Seattle patients were enrolled while actively infected and followed longitudinally.

The chain has TRBV7-9 and TRBJ2-7; TRBD2 matches 10 bases. This sequence was found in a woman in her twenties or thirties with COVID-19, enrolled during active disease. Specimen: peripheral blood. The CDR3 bases are TGTGCCAGCAGCTCCCGGCTAGCGGGAGTTCTCTACGAGCAGTACTTC. This gives the protein CASSSRLAGVLYEQYF. The entire variable domain, with the rest obtained from reference TRBV7-9 and TRBJ2-7, is as follows: DTGVSQNPRHKITKRGQNVTFRCDPISEHNRLYWYRQTLGQGPEFLTYFQNEAQLEKSRLLSDRFSAERPKGSFSTLEIQRTEQGDSAMYLCASSSRLAGVLYEQYFGPGTRLTVT.